Listed here are 20 T cell receptor beta chains from one sample, sequenced in a study of Graves' ophthalmopathy and Graves' hyperthyroidism (dated by TCRdb to the late 2010s). Sequencer: Illumina HiSeq 2000. For repertoire sequencing, TCR beta CDR3 regions were amplified from RNA transcripts. HTBI primers and the Qiagen OneStep RT-PCR kit were used in a first-round RT-PCR, which was followed by a second-round multiplex PCR, size selection and purification. TCRdb applied fastp at Q25 and MiXCR to the public reads, then kept only in-frame beta chains. Under each unique CDR3 protein, matching rows form one entry showing the most common genes and DNA. The sample records 450,000 to 600,000 distinct CDR3 sequences, 35% to 45% of which are singletons. Jointly, the top ten make up 4% to 5% of the sample. The sequencing sample was made of peripheral blood or thyroid tissue (not recorded which). The receptors here all came from an adult man with Graves' hyperthyroidism.

This clonotype was picked up a small number of times. V gene TRBV6-5 combines with J gene TRBJ2-5, with D tentatively TRBD1 (5 bases). The ends were cut back, 2 bases at V and 1 base at J, with 8 bases in the middle. CDR1 and CDR2 from the germline V gene are MNHEY and SVGAGI. CDR3 length: 14 residues. For the CDR3, the DNA is TGTGCCAGCAGTTACGCAGGGCCCCAAGAGACCCAGTACTTC. This translates into CASSYAGPQETQYF.

The genes are TRBV12-3 or TRBV12-4 and TRBJ2-3; D is unresolved. Trimming removed 6 bases from V and 2 bases from J, with 12 bases in between. This CDR3 comprises 14 residues. This CDR3 is CASSPDLATDTQYF. The CDR3 nucleotides are TGTGCCAGCAGCCCCGACTTGGCCACAGATACGCAGTATTTT.

This clonotype occurred many times. The rearrangement links TRBV5-1 to TRBJ1-2; a weak D match, TRBD1 (6 bases). Germline loops: CDR1 SGHRS, CDR2 YFSETQ. The CDR3 runs 15 residues. The V gene lost 4 bases and the J gene lost 7 bases, with 20 bases spanning the gap. The CDR3 region is CASSGGGPGSGGYTF. The CDR3 region has the DNA TGCGCCAGCAGCGGAGGGGGACCGGGGTCGGGTGGCTACACCTTC.

As for this clonotype: At one end the junction does not follow the germline gene, possibly because of a read error. The chain recombines TRBV24-1 with TRBJ2-2; the D gene is possibly TRBD1 (5 bases). The CDR3 length is 15 residues. Germline assignment: CDR1 KGHDR and CDR2 SFDVKD. CDR3: CASSFLDKNTGELFF. In DNA, the CDR3 is TGTGCCAGCAGTTTCTTGGACAAGAACACCGGGGAGCTGTTTTTT.

In regard to this clonotype: A read error may explain this, as a much larger clone is one base away. CDR3 region: CASSFTRQGAWAGELFF. The CDR3 DNA is TGTGCCAGCAGCTTCACCCGACAGGGGGCATGGGCCGGGGAGCTGTTTTTT. The chain joins TRBV2 to TRBJ2-2; the match to TRBD1 covers 10 bases. V lost 6 bases to trimming and J lost 6 bases; unmatched junction nucleotides: 13. This CDR3 is built from 17 residues. Germline CDR1 reads SNHLY; CDR2 reads FYNNEI.

This clonotype came up many times. The chain links TRBV29-1 to TRBJ2-7, with D perhaps matching TRBD1 (6 bases). The CDR3 is 12 residues long. Germline V CDR1 and CDR2: SQVTM, ANQGSEA. The V gene lost 7 bases and the J gene lost 4 bases, with 14 bases spanning the gap. The CDR3: CSAAAGEYEQYF. DNA of the CDR3: TGCAGCGCGGCTGCAGGGGAATACGAGCAGTACTTC.

The V gene is TRBV4-1, the J gene TRBJ1-5; no clear D. CDR1 and CDR2 (germline): MGHRA, YSYEKL. V gave up 4 bases and J gave up 0 bases, with 10 bases separating them. The CDR3 is 15 amino acids. The CDR3: CASSLREYSNQPQHF. In nucleotides, the CDR3 is TGCGCCAGCAGCCTGAGGGAATATAGCAATCAGCCCCAGCATTTT.

This clonotype was recorded once. This chain connects TRBV7-2 to TRBJ2-3; possible D gene TRBD1, 5 bases. The V end lost 1 base, the J end lost 6 bases, and 8 bases lay between the germline ends. Germline CDR1 and CDR2: SGHTA and FQGNSA. The CDR3 runs 13 residues. For the CDR3, the DNA is TGTGCCAGCAGCTTAGTCAACAGGGATACGCAGTATTTT. Translation: CASSLVNRDTQYF.

This clonotype has a handful of counts. V usage is TRBV7-9 and J usage is TRBJ2-7; 11 nucleotides agree with TRBD1. CDR3 length equals 16 residues. The V and J ends lost 2 bases and 3 bases, in that order; junction bases with no gene match: 6. Looked up from germline, CDR1 is SEHNR and CDR2 is FQNEAQ (reference sequence). CDR3 nucleotides: TGTGCCAGCAGCTTACCCGGGGACAGGGGGGACTACGAGCAGTACTTC. Translated, it gives CASSLPGDRGDYEQYF.

This clonotype occurred a few times. The chain carries TRBV3-1 and TRBJ2-6; D is unclear. V was trimmed by 4 bases and J by 2 bases, leaving 9 bases between them. This CDR3 comprises 15 residues. Germline V gene data show CDR1 as LGHDT and CDR2 as YNNKEL (reference sequence). CDR3 protein: CASSPPPTGANVLTF. The CDR3 region has the DNA TGTGCCAGCAGCCCCCCACCGACTGGGGCCAACGTCCTGACTTTC.

V is TRBV29-1 and J is TRBJ2-7, with 10 bases matching TRBD2. With 5 bases clipped from V and 3 bases from J, the junction kept 4 bases outside the gene matches. The CDR3 extends over 13 amino acids. Germline V lookup: CDR1 SQVTM, CDR2 ANQGSEA. CDR3 sequence reads: CSVLAGDVYEQYF. In nucleotides, the CDR3 is TGCAGCGTTCTAGCGGGAGACGTCTACGAGCAGTACTTC.

This clonotype showed up just a few times. The V call is TRBV5-1, the J call TRBJ1-1, with D possibly TRBD1 on 5 matching bases. V shed 4 bases and J shed 5 bases, with 15 bases lying between them. CDR1 is SGHRS, CDR2 YFSETQ, per germline. CDR3 length: 14 amino acids. The CDR3 here is CASSPGGVWTEAFF. CDR3 in DNA: TGCGCCAGCAGCCCTGGGGGGGTTTGGACTGAAGCTTTCTTT.

CDR3 sequence reads: CSVDRASTEAFF. In nucleotides, the CDR3 is TGCAGCGTTGATAGGGCTAGTACTGAAGCTTTCTTT. The V gene is TRBV29-1, the J gene TRBJ1-1, with unresolved D. Trimming removed 3 bases from V and 5 bases from J, with 10 bases in between. Per the germline V gene, CDR1 is SQVTM and CDR2 is ANQGSEA. The CDR3 consists of 12 residues.

This clonotype was detected many times. This chain connects TRBV29-1 to TRBJ2-7; D unclear. The germline gives CDR1 SQVTM, CDR2 ANQGSEA. The CDR3 is 11 residues long. Trimming left V 3 bases short and J 4 bases short, with 7 bases between. Here the CDR3 reads CSVDHGYEQYF. The CDR3 coding sequence is TGCAGCGTTGATCACGGGTACGAGCAGTACTTC.

This clonotype was detected many times. J is TRBJ2-5 and V is TRBV7-9, with D uncertain. Trimming removed 2 bases from V and 5 bases from J, with 6 bases in between. Germline V gene sequence: CDR1 SEHNR, CDR2 FQNEAQ (reference sequence). This CDR3 comprises 12 residues. CDR3 amino acids: CASSLFGETQYF. For the CDR3, the DNA is TGTGCCAGCAGCTTATTTGGGGAGACCCAGTACTTC.

This clonotype was counted between two and nine times. The CDR3 DNA reads as TGTGCCCTCAGCGGGTCCGGGGAGCTGTTTTTT. Its translation is CALSGSGELFF. The V gene is TRBV2, the J gene TRBJ2-2; D may be TRBD2 (6 bases). The CDR3 loop spans 11 amino acids. CDR1 is SNHLY, CDR2 FYNNEI, per germline. Trimming stripped 11 bases from V and 6 bases from J, with 10 bases between.

The chain has TRBV7-9 and TRBJ2-7, with D perhaps TRBD2 (5 bases). This CDR3 has 15 residues. The V and J ends lost 1 base and 3 bases respectively, with 13 bases between them. Germline V gene data show CDR1 as SEHNR and CDR2 as FQNEAQ (reference sequence). The CDR3 DNA follows: TGTGCCAGCAGCTTAGGGAGCGGATTAAGCTACGAGCAGTACTTC. This sequence encodes CASSLGSGLSYEQYF.

This clonotype has at least ten counts. The rearrangement uses TRBV10-3 and TRBJ2-7; 7 nucleotides align to TRBD2. The CDR3 length is 14 residues. Trimming at V came to 4 bases and at J to 0 bases, leaving 3 bases not matched to a gene. The V gene's germline CDR1 is ENHRY and CDR2 SYGVKD. The CDR3 sequence: CAISVSSGSYEQYF. CDR3 nucleotides: TGTGCCATCAGTGTATCTAGCGGCTCCTACGAGCAGTACTTC.

The chain uses TRBV27 and TRBJ2-7; 9 bases are shared with TRBD1. In germline, CDR1 is MNHEY, CDR2 SMNVEV (reference sequence). This CDR3 region has 14 residues. Trimming at V came to 10 bases and at J to 5 bases, leaving 12 bases not matched to a gene. The CDR3 sequence: CATSPDRGTHEQYF. The CDR3 region has the DNA TGTGCCACCTCGCCGGACAGGGGAACCCACGAGCAGTACTTC.

The rearrangement joins TRBV5-4 to TRBJ1-2, with D uncertain. CDR3 length equals 13 residues. V was clipped by 2 bases and J by 5 bases, with 10 bases between them. The germline V gene encodes CDR1 SGHNT and CDR2 YYREEE (reference sequence). The CDR3 DNA follows: TGTGCCAGCAGCTTAGCGGGCCGGTATGGCTACACCTTC. It encodes CASSLAGRYGYTF.